This T cell receptor (beta chain) was observed in a study of CD8+ T cells in alopecia areata. Germline V gene sequence: CDR1 MNHEY, CDR2 SMNVEV (reference sequence). The V segment lost 6 bases and the J segment 1 base; nucleotides outside the gene matches: 14. This CDR3 contains 18 residues. Treatment given: oral pan-JAK inhibitor, 5-10 mg twice daily. In each case, RNA was isolated and then reverse transcribed into cDNA as the sequencing template. Method: immunoSEQ multiplex PCR; TCRdb's copy keeps in-frame clones and lacks some. The sample contains under 350,000 clones, roughly 50% of which appear only once.

Source: CD4+ T cells sorted from blood, taken at week 24, from a patient treated with tofacitinib. The chain is built from TRBV27 and TRBJ1-5; 8 nucleotides match TRBD1. The sequence was obtained from a human donor with alopecia areata. The CDR3 DNA reads TGTGCCAGCAGCCATGGGCAGGGGGCCTTAGGGAGCAATCAGCCCCAGCATTTT. It codes for CASSHGQGALGSNQPQHF.